A single sample gave rise to the 29 T cell receptor beta chains below, sequenced in a study of T cell responses to AZD1222 COVID-19 vaccine. Here immunoSEQ multiplex PCR was the method, and the copy in TCRdb shows in-frame clones only, minus some. The sample holds about 130,000 clones, less than 95% seen once. Sample: peripheral blood, taken on day 0 of MenACWY control vaccination. These receptor sequences come from an adult in good health.

The chain links TRBV10-3 to TRBJ2-1; D gene unclear. V gave up 7 bases and J gave up 10 bases, with 20 bases separating them. In germline, CDR1 is ENHRY, CDR2 SYGVKD. The CDR3 covers 14 residues. This CDR3 reads CAITADSSRYEQFF. CDR3 DNA: TGTGCCATCACAGCCGACTCATCCCGATACGAGCAGTTCTTC.

The V call is TRBV4-2, the J call TRBJ1-1; unclear D gene. Germline V gene data show CDR1 as LGHNA and CDR2 as YNFKEQ. The CDR3 has 13 residues. Trimming left V 6 bases short and J 3 bases short, with 11 bases between. The CDR3 sequence is CASSRWRDTEAFF. CDR3 sequence (DNA): TGTGCCAGCAGTCGGTGGAGGGACACTGAAGCTTTCTTT.

The chain links TRBV5-4 to TRBJ2-7; D may match TRBD1 or TRBD2 (6 bases each). Germline assignment: CDR1 SGHNT and CDR2 YYREEE (reference sequence). V was trimmed by 2 bases and J by 1 base, leaving 13 bases between them. The CDR3 extends over 15 amino acids. The CDR3 sequence: CASSLGGGPSYEQYV. CDR3 nucleotides: TGTGCCAGCAGCTTAGGAGGGGGACCTTCCTACGAGCAGTACGTC.

The chain employs TRBV2 and TRBJ2-1, with D possibly being TRBD1 or TRBD2 (5 bases each). The CDR3 is 16 residues long. Trimming removed 6 bases at V and 0 bases at J, with 15 bases between. CDR1 and CDR2 from the germline V gene are SNHLY and FYNNEI. CDR3 amino acids: CASRTGTKSSYNEQFF. The CDR3 DNA is TGTGCCAGCAGGACCGGGACGAAAAGCTCCTACAATGAGCAGTTCTTC.

V and J are TRBV7-6 and TRBJ2-1, with D perhaps TRBD2 (6 bases). Germline CDR1 reads SGHVS; CDR2 reads FNYEAQ. Trimming removed 6 bases at V and 5 bases at J, with 20 bases between. The CDR3 sequence is 16 residues long. The CDR3 region has the DNA TGTGCCAGCAGACCACGTTTAGGAGGGGCCAACAATGAGCAGTTCTTC. It codes for CASRPRLGGANNEQFF. The full variable domain, completed using reference TRBV7-6 and TRBJ2-1, is GAGVSQSPRYKVTKRGQDVALRCDPISGHVSLYWYRQALGQGPEFLTYFNYEAQQDKSGLPNDRFSAERPEGSISTLTIQRTEQRDSAMYRCASRPRLGGANNEQFFGPGTRLTVL.

J is TRBJ1-4 and V is TRBV24-1; no definite D call. Trimming shortened V by 3 bases and J by 4 bases, and 17 bases separated the two germline ends. This CDR3 is built from 17 residues. Germline CDR1 is KGHDR and CDR2 is SFDVKD. The CDR3 region is CATSDPRSGPLNEKLFF. In DNA form, the CDR3 reads TGTGCCACCAGTGATCCAAGGTCCGGACCCCTTAATGAAAAACTGTTTTTT.

V is TRBV5-1 and J is TRBJ1-4; D is uncertain. Germline V gene sequence: CDR1 SGHRS, CDR2 YFSETQ. V was cut by 0 bases and J by 6 bases, with 15 bases left in between. The CDR3 has 16 residues. Written as DNA, the CDR3 is TGCGCCAGCAGCTTGGGAACCGGGAGTCATGATGAAAAACTGTTTTTT. This gives the protein CASSLGTGSHDEKLFF.

The chain carries TRBV24-1 and TRBJ1-5, with 9 bases fitting TRBD1. Trimming removed 2 bases from V and 0 bases from J; junction bases left unmatched: 1. Germline V lookup: CDR1 KGHDR, CDR2 SFDVKD. The CDR3 loop spans 16 amino acids. CDR3 nucleotide sequence: TGTGCCACCAGTGATTGGACAGGGGATAGCAATCAGCCCCAGCATTTT. Amino acid sequence: CATSDWTGDSNQPQHF.

The rearrangement uses TRBV10-3 and TRBJ2-3, with 13 bases matching TRBD2. The CDR3 runs to 18 residues. V shed 0 bases and J 5 bases; nucleotides not matched to a gene: 8. Germline assignment: CDR1 ENHRY and CDR2 SYGVKD. CDR3 nucleotides: TGTGCCATCAGTGAGTCCGGGACTAGCGGGACGCGTCGAGATACGCAGTATTTT. Its translation: CAISESGTSGTRRDTQYF.

The V call is TRBV18, the J call TRBJ2-3; D gene ambiguous. CDR3 length: 16 residues. CDR1 KGHSH and CDR2 LQKENI come from the germline V gene. Trimming pared 0 bases from V and 2 bases from J, leaving 12 bases between. The CDR3 region is CASSPPWAEHTDTQYF. The DNA for the CDR3 is TGTGCCAGCTCACCACCTTGGGCGGAACACACAGATACGCAGTATTTT.

This chain joins TRBV3-1 (or the pseudogene TRBV3-2) and TRBJ2-2; no firm D call. Per the germline V gene, CDR1 is LGHDT and CDR2 is YNNKEL (reference sequence). The length of the CDR3 is 14 residues. Between the trimmed V and J ends, which lost 8 bases and 4 bases, there was a span of 14 bases. The CDR3 nucleotides are TGTGCCAGCCGGGCGGTTGTTGGCACCGGGGAGCTGTTTTTT. As protein: CASRAVVGTGELFF.

The V and J genes are TRBV10-3 and TRBJ2-3; D is uncertain. The V gene's germline CDR1 is ENHRY and CDR2 SYGVKD. The CDR3 runs 17 residues. Deletions cut 3 bases from V and 0 bases from J, with 16 bases between. The CDR3 nucleotides are TGTGCCATCAGTGACCCCGTCGCAGATTCTAGCACAGATACGCAGTATTTT. Its translation is CAISDPVADSSTDTQYF.

The chain recombines TRBV6-2 or TRBV6-3 with TRBJ1-5; D is undetermined. V shed 2 bases and J shed 3 bases, with 8 bases lying between them. CDR3 size: 14 residues. Germline assignment: CDR1 MNHEY and CDR2 SVGEGT. CDR3 DNA sequence: TGTGCCAGCAGTTACGTACAGATCAATCAGCCCCAGCATTTT. This translates into CASSYVQINQPQHF.

This sequence joins TRBV10-3 and TRBJ2-3; 14 bases fit TRBD2. V was pared by 6 bases and J by 1 base, with 0 bases of the junction left unmatched. The CDR3 length is 15 residues. Germline values: CDR1 ENHRY, CDR2 SYGVKD. In DNA, the CDR3 is TGTGCCATCAGGGGACTAGCGGGGGGCACAGATACGCAGTATTTT. It translates to CAIRGLAGGTDTQYF.

The V and J genes are TRBV5-5 and TRBJ2-1; 9 nucleotides align to TRBD2. Trimming cost V 4 bases and J 2 bases; bases outside gene matches: 13. Germline lookup yields CDR1 SGHKS and CDR2 YYEKEE (reference sequence). The CDR3 has 18 residues. The CDR3: CASSHGPSGEDPYNEQFF. The CDR3, as DNA: TGTGCCAGCAGCCATGGGCCTAGCGGGGAGGACCCCTACAATGAGCAGTTCTTC.

With respect to this clone: The same CDR3 is also encoded by other DNA sequences in this sample. CDR3 residues: CASSSSQETQYF. The CDR3 DNA is TGCGCCAGCAGTAGCAGCCAAGAGACCCAGTACTTC. The chain uses TRBV5-1 and TRBJ2-5; D uncertain. The CDR3 has 12 amino acids. Looked up from germline, CDR1 is SGHRS and CDR2 is YFSETQ. The V and J ends lost 5 bases and 1 base respectively, with 6 bases between them.

The rearrangement uses TRBV7-9 and TRBJ2-3; tentatively, D is TRBD2 (5 bases). V gave up 1 base and J gave up 0 bases, with 8 bases separating them. Germline V gene data show CDR1 as SEHNR and CDR2 as FQNEAQ (reference sequence). The CDR3 is made up of 15 amino acids. CDR3: CASSLGRVSTDTQYF. The CDR3 region has the DNA TGTGCCAGCAGCTTAGGGCGGGTTAGCACAGATACGCAGTATTTT. Combining the CDR3 with reference TRBV7-9 and TRBJ2-3 gives the whole variable domain DTGVSQNPRHKITKRGQNVTFRCDPISEHNRLYWYRQTLGQGPEFLTYFQNEAQLEKSRLLSDRFSAERPKGSFSTLEIQRTEQGDSAMYLCASSLGRVSTDTQYFGPGTRLTVL.

The rearrangement uses TRBV4-2 and TRBJ2-3, with TRBD2 identical over 7 bases. Germline V gene data show CDR1 as LGHNA and CDR2 as YNFKEQ. The CDR3 is made up of 16 amino acids. The trim removed 2 bases at V and 2 bases at J, leaving 7 bases unmatched. The CDR3 coding sequence is TGTGCCAGCAGCCAACTATTACGGGGGGTCACAGATACGCAGTATTTT. This encodes CASSQLLRGVTDTQYF.

The rearrangement uses TRBV28 and TRBJ2-4; perhaps TRBD1 as D (6 bases). Germline CDR1 and CDR2: MDHEN and SYDVKM. Between the trimmed V and J ends, which lost 6 bases and 0 bases, there was a span of 12 bases. The CDR3 covers 15 residues. Here the CDR3 DNA reads TGTGCCAGCAGCCAGCAGACAGGAGCCAAAAACATTCAGTACTTC. As protein: CASSQQTGAKNIQYF.

This clone was seen only once. The chain uses TRBV5-1 and TRBJ2-3, with unresolved D. The CDR3 is made up of 17 amino acids. Germline V lookup: CDR1 SGHRS, CDR2 YFSETQ. V shed 1 base and J shed 2 bases, with 17 bases lying between them. This CDR3 is CASSLRAPGTFTDTQYF. CDR3 coding DNA: TGCGCCAGCAGCTTGAGAGCTCCTGGTACGTTCACAGATACGCAGTATTTT.

The chain recombines TRBV5-6 with TRBJ2-7; the D is unclear. Trimming stripped 5 bases from V and 4 bases from J, with 10 bases between. Germline CDR1 SGHDT, CDR2 YYEEEE. The CDR3 loop spans 12 amino acids. The CDR3 DNA is TGTGCCAGCAGTCTAACGGGTTACGAGCAGTACTTC. Translated: CASSLTGYEQYF.

The V gene is TRBV7-2, the J gene TRBJ2-1, with 7 bases matching TRBD1. With 5 bases clipped from V and 0 bases from J, the junction kept 7 bases outside the gene matches. Germline lookup yields CDR1 SGHTA and CDR2 FQGNSA. CDR3 length: 16 residues. The CDR3 sequence: CASSRDRASSYNEQFF. The CDR3 nucleotides read TGTGCCAGCAGCCGTGACAGGGCAAGCTCCTACAATGAGCAGTTCTTC.

The genes are TRBV19 and TRBJ2-7; TRBD2 agrees at 12 bases. V dropped 4 bases and J dropped 3; count of bases not matched to a gene: 4. The CDR3 is 15 residues long. Germline V gene sequence: CDR1 LNHDA, CDR2 SQIVND (reference sequence). The CDR3 region has the DNA TGTGCCAGTAGTACGCGACTAGCGGGGGTCTACGAGCAGTACTTC. Protein: CASSTRLAGVYEQYF.

The chain recombines TRBV28 with TRBJ2-7; 7 positions match TRBD2. The trim removed 5 bases at V and 0 bases at J, leaving 7 bases unmatched. The CDR3 has 15 amino acids. Germline lookup yields CDR1 MDHEN and CDR2 SYDVKM. CDR3 sequence reads: CASSPTSKSSYEQYF. The CDR3 nucleotides are TGTGCCAGCAGTCCGACTAGCAAGAGCTCCTACGAGCAGTACTTC.

This chain uses TRBV12-3 or TRBV12-4 with TRBJ2-7, with TRBD1 as a possible D gene (6 bases). Trimming stripped 5 bases from V and 0 bases from J, with 8 bases between. The CDR3 sequence is 13 residues long. CDR3 amino acids: CASSEQGSYEQYF. The CDR3 DNA reads TGTGCCAGCAGTGAACAGGGCTCCTACGAGCAGTACTTC.

The J gene is TRBJ1-5, the V gene TRBV29-1; no clear D. This CDR3 has 13 amino acids. Deletions cut 6 bases from V and 2 bases from J, with 11 bases between. Germline CDR1 SQVTM, CDR2 ANQGSEA. The CDR3, as DNA: TGCAGCGTGGGAGACGGGGGCAATCAGCCCCAGCATTTT. Protein: CSVGDGGNQPQHF.

The V call is TRBV27, the J call TRBJ2-1, with D possibly matching TRBD2 (5 bases). The CDR3 totals 13 residues. Trimming pared 3 bases from V and 3 bases from J, leaving 6 bases between. Germline V gives CDR1 MNHEY, CDR2 SMNVEV (reference sequence). This CDR3 is CASSFGLYNEQFF. CDR3 in DNA: TGTGCCAGCAGTTTCGGACTCTACAATGAGCAGTTCTTC.

This chain joins TRBV10-2 and TRBJ2-7; TRBD2 might be the D (6 bases). Trimming pared 2 bases from V and 7 bases from J, leaving 15 bases between. The CDR3 consists of 14 residues. The V gene's germline CDR1 is WSHSY and CDR2 SAAADI. The CDR3 sequence: CASSEAGWVGEQYF. CDR3 in DNA: TGCGCCAGCAGTGAGGCGGGATGGGTGGGTGAGCAGTACTTC.

The chain couples TRBV14 to TRBJ2-2; 7 bases line up with TRBD1. This CDR3 has 16 amino acids. V was pared by 2 bases and J by 5 bases, with 8 bases of the junction left unmatched. Germline loops: CDR1 SGHDN, CDR2 FVKESK. CDR3 DNA: TGTGCCAGCAGCCAACAGACAGGGCTGGGAACCGGGGAGCTGTTTTTT. It is translated as CASSQQTGLGTGELFF.